A selection of T cell receptor beta chains follows, all from one sample in a study of blood T cell repertoires in COVID-19. Sequenced by immunoSEQ multiplex PCR; TCRdb stores in-frame clones only, minus some. The sample shows 45,000 to 55,000 clones, around 82% of them seen only once. Sequencing was done on a sample of peripheral blood. These receptors all come from a human donor in a cohort sampled during active COVID-19. The CDR3 runs from the conserved cysteine through the conserved F or W. D genes are given only for firm matches.

V gene,J gene,CDR3 length,D gene,CDR3 protein
TRBV27,TRBJ1-5,19,TRBD1,CASSIPRDRGRVIMQPQHF
TRBV11-3,TRBJ2-3,13,NA,CASSLVRGHTQYF
TRBV4-1,TRBJ2-3,16,TRBD2,CASSQTGGGDADTQYF
TRBV3-1/TRBV3-2,TRBJ2-2,14,NA,CASSHLERTGELFF
TRBV2,TRBJ1-2,15,NA,CASLLDTLGDYGYTF
TRBV5-1,TRBJ2-1,17,TRBD1,CASSRTLGDRAYNEQFF
TRBV7-9,TRBJ1-3,15,NA,CASSLGGLSGNTIYF
TRBV18,TRBJ1-2,15,TRBD1,CASSPPGQGLQGYTF
TRBV9,TRBJ2-7,15,NA,CASSVATGGNYEQYF
TRBV13,TRBJ2-5,14,TRBD1,CASSPGTGQETQYF
TRBV5-4,TRBJ2-3,16,TRBD2,CASSHPSGGAADTQYF
TRBV10-3,TRBJ2-1,14,TRBD2,CATIAGVAYNEQFF
TRBV6-5,TRBJ2-7,13,NA,CASSYEGNGEQYF
TRBV11-2,TRBJ2-7,13,NA,CASSRAGIYEQYF
TRBV10-1,TRBJ2-4,16,NA,CASSENGRLAKNIQYF
TRBV4-2,TRBJ1-6,15,NA,CASSPSWGPESPLHF
TRBV4-2,TRBJ2-7,15,TRBD2,CASSHERGARDEQYF
TRBV16,TRBJ2-2,15,NA,CASSQYGGTFGELFF
TRBV10-3,TRBJ2-3,14,NA,CATQPSLAGDTQYF
TRBV5-1,TRBJ1-2,17,TRBD1,CASSSIILGQGNYGYTF
TRBV3-1/TRBV3-2,TRBJ1-4,15,TRBD1,CASSPQTGHNEKLFF
TRBV19,TRBJ2-6,18,TRBD1,CASREKTGGSTGANVLTF